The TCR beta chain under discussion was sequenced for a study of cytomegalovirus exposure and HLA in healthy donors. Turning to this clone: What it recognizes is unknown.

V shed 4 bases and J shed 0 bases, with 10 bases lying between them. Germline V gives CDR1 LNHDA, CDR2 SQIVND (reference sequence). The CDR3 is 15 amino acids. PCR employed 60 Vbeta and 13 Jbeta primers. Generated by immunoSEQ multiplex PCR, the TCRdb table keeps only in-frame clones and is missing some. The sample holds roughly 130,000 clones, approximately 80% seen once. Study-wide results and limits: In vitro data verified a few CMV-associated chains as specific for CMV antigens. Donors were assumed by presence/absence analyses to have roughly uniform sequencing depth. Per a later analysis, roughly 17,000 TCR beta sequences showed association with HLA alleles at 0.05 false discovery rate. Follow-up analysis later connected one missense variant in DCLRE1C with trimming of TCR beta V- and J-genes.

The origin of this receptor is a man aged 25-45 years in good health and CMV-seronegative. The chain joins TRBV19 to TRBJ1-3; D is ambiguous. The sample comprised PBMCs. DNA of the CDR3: TGTGCCAGTAGTAGATTTCTATCCTCTGGAAACACCATATATTTT. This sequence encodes CASSRFLSSGNTIYF. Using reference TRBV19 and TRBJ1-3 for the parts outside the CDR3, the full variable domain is DGGITQSPKYLFRKEGQNVTLSCEQNLNHDAMYWYRQDPGQGLRLIYYSQIVNDFQKGDIAEGYSVSREKKESFPLTVTSAQKNPTAFYLCASSRFLSSGNTIYFGEGSWLTVV.